The next 27 T cell receptor beta chains were all read from a single sample in a study of blood T cell repertoires in COVID-19. Using immunoSEQ multiplex PCR, the repertoire was profiled, and TCRdb retains in-frame clones only, with some absent. This repertoire shows around 210,000 clones, about 82% found once; its top ten account for 5.1%. The specimen was peripheral blood. These receptors were collected from a middle-aged man with COVID-19, enrolled during active disease.

V usage is TRBV2 and J usage is TRBJ1-5; TRBD1 might be the D (6 bases). Trimming removed 8 bases at V and 4 bases at J, with 18 bases between. Germline CDR1 is SNHLY and CDR2 is FYNNEI. The CDR3 is 15 amino acids. This CDR3 is CASSGGGRRNQPQHF. The CDR3 nucleotides are TGTGCCAGCTCTGGGGGGGGGCGCCGGAATCAGCCCCAGCATTTT. The entire variable domain, with the rest obtained from reference TRBV2 and TRBJ1-5, is as follows: EPEVTQTPSHQVTQMGQEVILRCVPISNHLYFYWYRQILGQKVEFLVSFYNNEISEKSEIFDDQFSVERPDGSNFTLKIRSTKLEDSAMYFCASSGGGRRNQPQHFGDGTRLSIL.

The V and J genes are TRBV30 and TRBJ1-2; 7 nucleotides agree with TRBD1. The germline V gene has CDR1 GTSNPN and CDR2 SVGIG (reference sequence). Trimming cost V 8 bases and J 0 bases; bases outside gene matches: 12. This CDR3 comprises 15 residues. This CDR3 reads CAGKDRSSANYGYTF. The CDR3 DNA is TGTGCCGGCAAGGACAGGAGCTCAGCTAACTATGGCTACACCTTC.

This sequence joins TRBV6-1 and TRBJ2-1; D is unclear. The CDR3 consists of 16 residues. Germline V gene data show CDR1 as MNHNS and CDR2 as SASEGT. Trimming removed 4 bases at V and 0 bases at J, with 13 bases between. Here the CDR3 DNA reads TGTGCCAGCAGTGTCGGCCAGACAAGCTCCTACAATGAGCAGTTCTTC. This encodes CASSVGQTSSYNEQFF.

The gene calls are TRBV6-2 or TRBV6-3 and TRBJ1-4; 9 bases are a match to TRBD1. CDR1 and CDR2 (germline): MNHEY, SVGEGT. Losses at the gene ends were 5 bases for V and 0 bases for J; bases not matched to a gene: 10. CDR3 length: 18 residues. The CDR3 loop reads CASSHPGQGPATNEKLFF. In nucleotides, the CDR3 is TGTGCCAGCAGTCATCCGGGACAGGGACCTGCAACTAATGAAAAACTGTTTTTT.

The chain carries TRBV27 and TRBJ2-7; 7 bases map to TRBD2. CDR1 and CDR2 from the germline V gene are MNHEY and SMNVEV (reference sequence). CDR3 length: 14 amino acids. V shed 6 bases, J shed 0 bases, and the junction held 5 bases outside the gene matches. The CDR3 nucleotides read TGTGCCAGCAGCTCCCCGGGGGGCTCCTACGAGCAGTACTTC. This gives the protein CASSSPGGSYEQYF.

This rearrangement joins TRBV19 to TRBJ2-3; D is perhaps TRBD1 (6 bases). Trimming cost V 11 bases and J 0 bases, with 18 bases left between them. Germline V gene lookup returns CDR1 LNHDA and CDR2 SQIVND (reference sequence). The CDR3 spans 15 residues. The CDR3, as DNA: TGTGCCTCAGACCAGGGCAGGGGTAGCACAGATACGCAGTATTTT. Translated, it gives CASDQGRGSTDTQYF.

The CDR3 DNA reads TGTGCCAGCAGCGTATCAGGGGGCGGAGAGACCCAGTACTTC. This sequence encodes CASSVSGGGETQYF. This sequence joins TRBV5-4 and TRBJ2-5; 8 bases are shared with TRBD1. CDR1 SGHNT and CDR2 YYREEE come from the germline V gene (reference sequence). The CDR3 contains 14 residues. The trim removed 4 bases at V and 4 bases at J, leaving 6 bases unmatched.

The chain carries TRBV18 and TRBJ1-5; D might be TRBD1 (5 bases). V shed 1 base and J shed 11 bases, with 15 bases lying between them. CDR1 and CDR2 (germline): KGHSH, LQKENI. This CDR3 is 14 amino acids long. The CDR3, as DNA: TGTGCCAGCTCACCACGGCAGGGATCTACAGCCCAGCATTTT. Its translation: CASSPRQGSTAQHF.

CDR3 residues: CASGGSRGFYEQYF. Here the CDR3 DNA reads TGTGCCAGCGGGGGAAGCAGGGGATTTTACGAGCAGTACTTC. The chain carries TRBV27 and TRBJ2-7; a weak D match, TRBD1 (6 bases). V lost 8 bases and J lost 4, with 18 bases in between. CDR1 is MNHEY and CDR2 is SMNVEV in the germline V gene (reference sequence). The CDR3 is 14 residues long.

This clone appeared a few times. The chain uses TRBV9 and TRBJ2-7, with 8 bases aligning to TRBD1. Germline CDR1 SGDLS, CDR2 YYNGEE. The CDR3 extends over 12 amino acids. V shed 4 bases and J 7 bases; nucleotides not matched to a gene: 4. In DNA, the CDR3 is TGTGCCAGCAGCCCCCGACAGGGGGAGCAGTACTTC. Protein sequence: CASSPRQGEQYF.

Comment on this clone: Other DNA sequences in this sample translate to the same CDR3. The chain has TRBV7-2 and TRBJ2-3; no reliable D call. The CDR3 has 14 amino acids. Germline CDR1 reads SGHTA; CDR2 reads FQGNSA. With 2 bases removed from V and 3 bases from J, the gap between germline ends came to 9 bases. CDR3 region: CASSLSQFTDTQYF. The CDR3, as DNA: TGTGCCAGCAGCTTATCGCAGTTTACAGATACGCAGTATTTT.

This chain links TRBV30 with TRBJ1-5, with 12 bases matching TRBD1. Losses at the gene ends were 3 bases for V and 2 bases for J; bases not matched to a gene: 8. This CDR3 comprises 17 residues. The germline V gene encodes CDR1 GTSNPN and CDR2 SVGIG (reference sequence). The CDR3 spells CAWSPGQGAAGNQPQHF. The CDR3 nucleotides read TGTGCCTGGAGCCCGGGACAGGGGGCCGCCGGCAATCAGCCCCAGCATTTT.

This sequence joins TRBV20-1 and TRBJ2-1; possibly TRBD2 for D (5 bases). The CDR3 contains 14 residues. The germline V and J ends were trimmed by 3 bases and 8 bases, with 17 bases remaining between them. The germline V gene encodes CDR1 DFQATT and CDR2 SNEGSKA (reference sequence). The CDR3 here is CSASSLAVGDEQFF. The CDR3 nucleotides are TGCAGTGCTAGTAGCTTGGCTGTCGGGGATGAGCAGTTCTTC.

This clone occurred once. The rearrangement uses TRBV4-1 and TRBJ2-2, with 10 nucleotides matching TRBD2. The germline CDR1 and CDR2 sequences are MGHRA and YSYEKL. This CDR3 region has 16 residues. Unmatched junction bases numbered 6, after V lost 1 base and J lost 7 bases. CDR3 in amino acids: CASSQATSGVYGELFF. CDR3 sequence (DNA): TGCGCCAGCAGCCAAGCTACTAGCGGGGTTTACGGGGAGCTGTTTTTT.

The chain joins TRBV20-1 to TRBJ2-3; D remains unclear. The CDR3 covers 11 residues. Deletions cut 4 bases from V and 4 bases from J, with 6 bases between. The germline gives CDR1 DFQATT, CDR2 SNEGSKA (reference sequence). The CDR3 is CSATNSDTQYF. The CDR3 DNA sequence: TGCAGTGCTACCAACTCAGATACGCAGTATTTT.

The rearrangement uses TRBV5-4 and TRBJ2-5, with 14 bases aligning to TRBD2. The CDR3 is 17 amino acids. The V and J ends lost 1 base and 1 base, in that order; junction bases with no gene match: 3. The germline V gene encodes CDR1 SGHNT and CDR2 YYREEE (reference sequence). CDR3 in amino acids: CASSLMGLAGAQETQYF. The CDR3 nucleotides read TGTGCCAGCAGCTTGATGGGACTAGCGGGGGCCCAAGAGACCCAGTACTTC.

The chain links TRBV6-5 to TRBJ2-7; D may be TRBD1 (6 bases). The CDR3 has 14 amino acids. Looked up from germline, CDR1 is MNHEY and CDR2 is SVGAGI. Trimming pared 7 bases from V and 3 bases from J, leaving 16 bases between. CDR3 in amino acids: CASNSRDKSYEQYF. The CDR3 DNA is TGTGCCAGCAACTCCCGGGACAAAAGCTACGAGCAGTACTTC.

The chain couples TRBV5-5 to TRBJ1-2, with 8 bases aligning to TRBD1. J lost 1 base, V lost 6 bases, and 8 bases had no gene match. The CDR3 length is 15 residues. Germline V gene sequence: CDR1 SGHKS, CDR2 YYEKEE (reference sequence). The DNA for the CDR3 is TGTGCCAGCACAGGACAGGGAGGTATTAACTATGGCTACACCTTC. Protein: CASTGQGGINYGYTF.

CDR3 in amino acids: CASSPDPRGPREKLFF. As DNA, the CDR3 is TGCGCCAGCAGCCCTGACCCCAGGGGGCCCAGGGAAAAACTGTTTTTT. This sequence joins TRBV5-1 and TRBJ1-4; 8 nucleotides align to TRBD1. The CDR3 loop spans 16 amino acids. Per germline, CDR1 SGHRS and CDR2 YFSETQ. J gave up 8 bases and V 4 bases, and 13 bases lay outside the gene matches.

The chain links TRBV10-2 to TRBJ2-3, with TRBD2 matching 7 bases. The CDR3 runs to 15 residues. The V gene's germline CDR1 is WSHSY and CDR2 SAAADI. Unmatched junction bases numbered 8, after V lost 2 bases and J lost 6 bases. The CDR3 sequence is CASSEPGGRVDTQYF. In DNA form, the CDR3 reads TGCGCCAGCAGTGAGCCGGGTGGGAGGGTCGATACGCAGTATTTT.

The J gene is TRBJ1-1, the V gene TRBV28, with D tentatively TRBD1 (5 bases). CDR1 MDHEN and CDR2 SYDVKM come from the germline V gene. Trimming removed 3 bases from V and 1 base from J, with 12 bases in between. The CDR3 spans 15 residues. For the CDR3, the DNA is TGTGCCAGCAGTTTCCCCCCGGGGGGGAACACTGAAGCTTTCTTT. Its translation: CASSFPPGGNTEAFF.

The chain carries TRBV6-5 and TRBJ1-2; tentative D call: TRBD1 (5 bases). The V end lost 0 bases, the J end lost 4 bases, and 15 bases lay between the germline ends. CDR1 MNHEY and CDR2 SVGAGI come from the germline V gene. This CDR3 has 16 residues. The CDR3: CASSYSFRERGYGYTF. The CDR3 coding sequence is TGTGCCAGCAGTTACTCTTTTCGGGAGAGGGGCTATGGCTACACCTTC.

The chain uses TRBV5-1 and TRBJ1-2; D is perhaps TRBD1 (6 bases). V was clipped by 3 bases and J by 8 bases, with 14 bases between them. The germline V gene encodes CDR1 SGHRS and CDR2 YFSETQ. The CDR3 totals 13 residues. The CDR3 nucleotides read TGCGCCAGCAGCTCGGACAGTTGGAAAGGCTACACCTTC. As protein: CASSSDSWKGYTF. The full variable domain, with the rest looked up from reference TRBV5-1 and TRBJ1-2, is KAGVTQTPRYLIKTRGQQVTLSCSPISGHRSVSWYQQTPGQGLQFLFEYFSETQRNKGNFPGRFSGRQFSNSRSEMNVSTLELGDSALYLCASSSDSWKGYTFGSGTRLTVV.

This clone was observed a handful of times. The J gene is TRBJ1-6, the V gene TRBV27; D is undetermined. CDR1 and CDR2 from the germline V gene are MNHEY and SMNVEV (reference sequence). This CDR3 is built from 15 residues. V was clipped by 5 bases and J by 0 bases, with 8 bases between them. The CDR3 protein is CASSGSRSYNSPLHF. DNA of the CDR3: TGTGCCAGCAGTGGGAGTCGCTCCTATAATTCACCCCTCCACTTT.

The chain uses TRBV5-1 and TRBJ2-3, with TRBD2 matching over 7 bases. The CDR3 runs to 15 residues. V shed 5 bases, J shed 3 bases, and the junction held 9 bases outside the gene matches. Germline CDR1 and CDR2: SGHRS and YFSETQ. For the CDR3, the DNA is TGCGCCAGCAGACCGGCTCACGGGGGGACAGATACGCAGTATTTT. This gives the protein CASRPAHGGTDTQYF.

The genes are TRBV4-2 and TRBJ2-5; the D gene is possibly TRBD1 (6 bases). This CDR3 has 15 amino acids. Germline CDR1 reads LGHNA; CDR2 reads YNFKEQ. V was pared by 0 bases and J by 2 bases, with 10 bases between. The DNA for the CDR3 is TGTGCCAGCAGCCAAGACCGACAGGTACAAGAGACCCAGTACTTC. Translating gives CASSQDRQVQETQYF.

V gene TRBV19 combines with J gene TRBJ2-6; D might be TRBD2 (6 bases). The ends were cut back, 4 bases at V and 2 bases at J, with 12 bases in the middle. The CDR3 covers 16 residues. From germline, CDR1 is LNHDA and CDR2 SQIVND (reference sequence). CDR3 nucleotides: TGTGCCAGTAGTAGAGGGACTCTTACTGGGGCCAACGTCCTGACTTTC. Encoded protein: CASSRGTLTGANVLTF.